This T cell receptor beta chain was found in a study of CD8 T cells in Susac syndrome. Study summary: There were Susac syndrome patients who were therapy-naive at blood draw, others on corticosteroids, and others on intravenous immunoglobulin alone.

RNA, at about 0.45 to 1 ug, was reverse transcribed with random hexamers. By means of immunoSEQ multiplex PCR, TCR beta CDR3 spanning 54 Vbeta and 13 Jbeta underwent amplification. Each CDR3 protein is one row after TCRdb ran MiXCR on the immunoSEQ multiplex PCR reads. Here the sample spans about 210,000 distinct CDR3 sequences, about 95% being singletons. There are 13 residues in the CDR3. With 2 bases removed from V and 4 bases from J, the gap between germline ends came to 9 bases. CDR1 is DFQATT, CDR2 SNEGSKA, per germline (reference sequence). This clonotype was observed a single time. The chain couples TRBV20-1 to TRBJ1-3; D gene unclear. The sequence came from a human donor with Susac syndrome. The material sequenced was CD4+ T cells from PBMCs. The CDR3 DNA follows: TGCAGTGCTAGAACAGTGCCCGGAAACACCATATATTTT. Protein sequence: CSARTVPGNTIYF.